Sequencing of this T cell receptor (beta chain) was carried out in a study of blood T cell repertoires in COVID-19. This CDR3 has 14 residues. With 3 bases clipped from V and 6 bases from J, the junction kept 7 bases outside the gene matches. From germline, CDR1 is SGHRS and CDR2 YFSETQ. Assay used: immunoSEQ multiplex PCR; TCRdb lists only in-frame clones, some missing. There are around 170,000 clones in the sample; roughly 84% occur only once, and roughly 7% lies in the top ten. V and J are TRBV5-1 and TRBJ2-3, with TRBD2 identical over 7 bases. This TCR was recovered from a woman between 50 and 59 years old who had recovered from COVID-19. Sequencing input: PBMCs or T cells enriched from blood (not recorded which). The CDR3 sequence: CASSSAERGDTQYF. For the CDR3, the DNA is TGCGCCAGCAGCTCGGCCGAGCGGGGCGATACGCAGTATTTT.